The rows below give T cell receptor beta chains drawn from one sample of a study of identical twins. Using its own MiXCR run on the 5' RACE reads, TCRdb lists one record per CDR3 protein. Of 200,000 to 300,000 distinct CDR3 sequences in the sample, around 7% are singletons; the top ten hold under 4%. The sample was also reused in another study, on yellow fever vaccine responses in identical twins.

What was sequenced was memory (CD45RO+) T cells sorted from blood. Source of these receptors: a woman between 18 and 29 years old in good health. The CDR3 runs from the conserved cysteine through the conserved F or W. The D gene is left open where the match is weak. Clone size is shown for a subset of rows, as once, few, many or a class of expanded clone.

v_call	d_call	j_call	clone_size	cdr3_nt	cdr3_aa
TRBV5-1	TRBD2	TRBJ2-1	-	TGCGCCAGCAGCTTAGCGGGAGGGGAATACAATGAGCAGTTCTTC	CASSLAGGEYNEQFF
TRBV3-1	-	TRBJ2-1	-	TGTGCCAGCAGCCAAGCTCCAGGGAGCTACAATGAGCAGTTCTTC	CASSQAPGSYNEQFF
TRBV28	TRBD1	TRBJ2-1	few	TGTGCCAGCAGTCAGACCGGGACAGCCTACAATGAGCAGTTCTTC	CASSQTGTAYNEQFF
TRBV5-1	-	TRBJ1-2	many	TGCGCCAGCAGCTTCGGGAGTGACTATGGCTACACCTTC	CASSFGSDYGYTF
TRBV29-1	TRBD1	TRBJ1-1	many	TGCAGCGTCGCCGGGACAGGTTTTGAAGCTTTCTTT	CSVAGTGFEAFF
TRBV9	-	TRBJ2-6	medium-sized	TGTGCCAGCAGCGTACAGGGTTCCCACTCTGGGGCCAACGTCCTGACTTTC	CASSVQGSHSGANVLTF
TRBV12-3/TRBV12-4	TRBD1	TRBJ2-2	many	TGTGCCAGCAGTCCTCAGGGGGCAAGTGGCACCGGGGAGCTGTTTTTT	CASSPQGASGTGELFF
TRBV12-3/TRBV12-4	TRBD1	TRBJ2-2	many	TGTGCCAGCAGTCGGCTACAGGGGAAGACCGGGGAGCTGTTTTTT	CASSRLQGKTGELFF
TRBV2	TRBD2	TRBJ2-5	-	TGTGCCAGCAGGAACTGGGCGGGAGGGCCGGAGGAGACCCAGTACTTC	CASRNWAGGPEETQYF
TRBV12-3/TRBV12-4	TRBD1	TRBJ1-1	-	TGTGCCAGCAGGACCCAAACCGGGACAGGAGCTTTCTTT	CASRTQTGTGAFF
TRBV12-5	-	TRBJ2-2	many	TGTGCTAGTGGTTTCTCAGTAAACACCGGGGAGCTGTTTTTT	CASGFSVNTGELFF
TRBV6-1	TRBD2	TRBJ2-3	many	TGTGCCAGCAGTCGGGTCGGCGGGAGGGCCATAGATACGCAGTATTTT	CASSRVGGRAIDTQYF
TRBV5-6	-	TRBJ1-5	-	TGTGCCAGCAGCGCCCGCGGGGAGGGGAGCCAGCCCCAGCATTTT	CASSARGEGSQPQHF
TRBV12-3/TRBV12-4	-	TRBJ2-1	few	TGTGCCAGCAGCCCCTTGGAGGGAGCGGCTGAGCAGTTCTTC	CASSPLEGAAEQFF
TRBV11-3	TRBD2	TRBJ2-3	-	TGTGCCAGCAGCGGGAGGGTCACAGATACGCAGTATTTT	CASSGRVTDTQYF
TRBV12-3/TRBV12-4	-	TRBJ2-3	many	TGTGCCAGCAGTTCGGGGCAGGGAGACACAGATACGCAGTATTTT	CASSSGQGDTDTQYF
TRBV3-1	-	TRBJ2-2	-	TGTGCCAGCAGCCAATATCCGGGGGAGCTGTTTTTT	CASSQYPGELFF
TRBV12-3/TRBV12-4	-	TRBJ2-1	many	TGTGCCAGCAGTCTAAATGAGCAGTTCTTC	CASSLNEQFF
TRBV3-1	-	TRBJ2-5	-	TGTGCCAGCAGCCGTACGGACAGCCGATTAGGTGTGGAGACCCAGTACTTC	CASSRTDSRLGVETQYF
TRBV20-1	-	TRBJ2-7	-	TGCAGTGCTAGATCTGGGCCCCCTGACTACGAGCAGTACTTC	CSARSGPPDYEQYF
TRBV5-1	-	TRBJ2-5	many	TGCGCCAGCAGCTTGAACAGAAAAGAGACCCAGTACTTC	CASSLNRKETQYF
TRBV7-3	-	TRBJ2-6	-	TGTGCCAGCAGCTTATACGGGACCGGGGCCAACGTCCTGACTTTC	CASSLYGTGANVLTF
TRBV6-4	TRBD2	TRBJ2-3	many	TGTGCCAGCAGTGACGGGCTAGCGGGGACAGATACGCAGTATTTT	CASSDGLAGTDTQYF
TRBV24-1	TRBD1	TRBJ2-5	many	TGTGCCACCAGTGATGGACAGGGCCCGGAGACCCAGTACTTC	CATSDGQGPETQYF
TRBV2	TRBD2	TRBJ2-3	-	TGTGCCAGCGTACTAGCGGGAGTGAGGGGGGGCACAGATACGCAGTATTTT	CASVLAGVRGGTDTQYF
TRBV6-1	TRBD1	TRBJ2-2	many	TGTGCCAGCAGGATAGGACAGGGTGACACCGGGGAGCTGTTTTTT	CASRIGQGDTGELFF
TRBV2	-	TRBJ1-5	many	TGTGCCAGCAGTGGGGCGGGGAATCAGCCCCAGCATTTT	CASSGAGNQPQHF
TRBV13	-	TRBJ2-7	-	TGTGCCAGCAGCTTAGGCCTAAGGGGCAGCGCAATCAGCTCCTACGAGCAGTACTTC	CASSLGLRGSAISSYEQYF
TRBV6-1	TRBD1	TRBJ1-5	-	TGTGCCAGCAGGCCCGACAGGGATCAGCCCCAGCATTTT	CASRPDRDQPQHF
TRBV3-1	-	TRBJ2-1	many	TGTGCCAGCGGCCCGACGCAGCAGTATGAGCAGTTCTTC	CASGPTQQYEQFF
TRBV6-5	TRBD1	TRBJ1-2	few	TGTGCCAGCAGTTACCAGGGGGCTGGGTATGGCTACACCTTC	CASSYQGAGYGYTF
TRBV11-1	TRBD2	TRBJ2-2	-	TGTGCCAGCAGCTTAGCAGGGACTAGCGGGAGTTCGGGGGGACCCAACACCGGGGAGCTGTTTTTT	CASSLAGTSGSSGGPNTGELFF
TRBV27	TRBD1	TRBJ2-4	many	TGTGCCAGCAGTTTCGGCCCTCAGACAGGGAGAAACATTCAGTACTTC	CASSFGPQTGRNIQYF
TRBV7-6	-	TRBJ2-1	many	TGTGCCAGCAGCTTAGCGCTAGGGGTTGAGCAGTTCTTC	CASSLALGVEQFF
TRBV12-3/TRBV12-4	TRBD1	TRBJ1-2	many	TGTGCCAGCAGGTTCCGGGACAGGGGGCCTGGGGGCTACACCTTC	CASRFRDRGPGGYTF
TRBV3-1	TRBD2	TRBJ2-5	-	TGTGCCAGCAGCCAAGATCTTGGGCTTCTAGCGGGAGGGGAGACCCAGTACTTC	CASSQDLGLLAGGETQYF
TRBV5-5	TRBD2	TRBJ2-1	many	TGTGCCAGCAGCAGTGGGACTAGCGGGAGATTGAATGAGCAGTTCTTC	CASSSGTSGRLNEQFF
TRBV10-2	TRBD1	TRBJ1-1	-	TGCGCCAGCAGTGAGTCCAGGGGGCTGGGCACTGAAGCTTTCTTT	CASSESRGLGTEAFF
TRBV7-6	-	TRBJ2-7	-	TGTGCCAGCAGCCCAGACAGCCGAATCACAGGCGAGCAGTACTTC	CASSPDSRITGEQYF
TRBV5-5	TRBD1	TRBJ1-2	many	TGTGCCAGCAGCTTGGGGGGACAGGAGGGCTATGGCTACACCTTC	CASSLGGQEGYGYTF
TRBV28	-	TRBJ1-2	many	TGTGCCAGCAGTTTACGGGGGGGCCTCGGCTACACCTTC	CASSLRGGLGYTF
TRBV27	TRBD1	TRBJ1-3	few	TGTCCCAGCAGCCGACAGGGCTCTGGAAACACCATATATTTT	CPSSRQGSGNTIYF
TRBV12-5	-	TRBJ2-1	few	TGTGCTAGTGCAGGTAAAGCCTACAATGAGCAGTTCTTC	CASAGKAYNEQFF
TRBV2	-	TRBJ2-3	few	TGTGCCAGCAGTGAAAACCCCACAGATACGCAGTATTTT	CASSENPTDTQYF
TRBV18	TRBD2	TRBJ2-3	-	TGTGCCAGCTCACCACGTTCACTAGCGGGGGGCACAGATACGCAGTATTTT	CASSPRSLAGGTDTQYF
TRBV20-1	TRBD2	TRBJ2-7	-	TGCTGTGCTAGCGCCGGGACTAGTACCCCCCTTAGGTACGAGCAGTACTTC	CCASAGTSTPLRYEQYF
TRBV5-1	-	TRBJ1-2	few	TGCGCCAGCAGCTTGGCAGGGGCGGAAGGCTACACCTTC	CASSLAGAEGYTF